This TCR beta chain emerged from a study of T cell repertoires in cytomegalovirus infection. Study background: The authors used CMV epitopes that were HLA-C-restricted (recently identified) and HLA-B-restricted (well studied).

TCRdb reprocessed the reads with MiXCR, giving one entry per CDR3 protein. The repertoire holds some 270,000 distinct CDR3 sequences, 20% to 25% seen once, with roughly 19% in the top ten. This clonotype was observed a few times. The target antigen is unknown. Source: cultured PBMCs, taken from culture after CMV antigen stimulation. This TCR was recovered from a human donor in good health (CMV status not recorded). Some clones in this sample may be carry-over from other donors' samples.

The CDR3 reads CASSYPGLAGGPSGANVLTF. As DNA, the CDR3 is TGTGCCAGCAGCTATCCGGGACTAGCGGGAGGGCCCTCTGGGGCCAACGTCCTGACTTTC. The chain uses TRBV5-4 and TRBJ2-6; 16 bases are shared with TRBD2. The CDR3 is 20 residues long. J gave up 0 bases and V 3 bases, and 6 bases lay outside the gene matches. Germline V gene data show CDR1 as SGHNT and CDR2 as YYREEE (reference sequence).